The source of this TCR beta chain is a study of cytomegalovirus exposure and HLA in healthy donors (dated by TCRdb to 2017 to 2019). In the study overall: According to a later analysis, one platform produced both the 110 or so validation repertoires and the 720 or so repertoires of the first cohort. A separate validation cohort of about 110 different subjects was used in addition to the roughly 720-subject first cohort. The study aimed to test whether cataloging public T cell receptors could reveal signatures of past pathogen exposure. To predict cytomegalovirus infection status, the study combined high-throughput TCR immunosequencing, statistical association of individual TCRs with disease status, and machine learning.

Library preparation was by the immunoSEQ multiplex PCR assay. The authors' pipeline ran thus. A statistical classification framework was built for diagnosing cytomegalovirus status from the catalog of TCR beta chain sequences. Not all clones reach the TCRdb copy of this immuneACCESS table, which keeps in-frame sequences only. Checked studies attribute under half of the gap to unresolved V genes and leave the rest unexplained. Clone size and the V and J calls come from that table; the DNA yielded D and trimming. Within this sample are 200,000 to 250,000 clones, with approximately 88% of them counted one time only. The ten largest clones capture 11% to 15% of the sample. As regards this clone: Its antigen is currently not known. It has no much larger one-base neighbor in the sample; base qualities were not kept. The same CDR3 can be traced to other DNA sequences in this sample.

The donors were included in the validation cohort of 120 subjects, a group kept apart from the roughly 700-subject first cohort. On the study overall, not on this receptor specifically: A later analysis lacked HLA typing for the validation cohort, so it scored co-occurrence in that cohort across all 120 repertoires. In both the original and validation cohorts, the classifier was reported to diagnose cytomegalovirus status with high specificity and sensitivity. A later analysis found that TCRs clustered in the first cohort also tended to co-occur in the 100 to 150 validation repertoires, with approximately 94% of cluster scores above 0. The authors suggested that the approach could potentially be generalized to other disease states and immunological phenotypes. A few of the identified cytomegalovirus-associated TCR beta chains were confirmed in vitro to be specific for cytomegalovirus antigens. A total of roughly 160 TCR beta chains were listed by the study as associated with cytomegalovirus. Most TCR sequences were seen in very few donors, while some public TCRs were found in many individuals.

Clipping removes 4 bases from V and 0 bases from J, with 3 as the unmatched junction base count. Inclusive of the bounding cysteine and phenylalanine, the CDR3 is 15 residues long. Just CDR3 DNA is preserved here, 45 bases in frame from base 1. Sequences MGHRA (CDR1) and YSYEKL (CDR2) are obtained from the germline V gene. Sequencing used PBMCs. The TCR comes from a woman younger than 45 in good health and CMV-seropositive. The V gene is TRBV4-1 and the J gene is TRBJ2-7; 10 bases in the junction line up with TRBD2. The CDR3 amino acid sequence is: CASSPRTSGSYEQYF. The DNA sequence follows: TGCGCCAGCAGCCCCCGGACTAGCGGCTCCTACGAGCAGTACTTC.